This TCR beta chain was documented in a study of Ad26.COV2.S vaccination and SARS-CoV-2 variants. The data were produced by immunoSEQ multiplex PCR, yet TCRdb's version contains in-frame clones alone and is incomplete. The sample carries a few hundred thousand clones, 88% recorded once. The treatment was: about 20 received Ad26.COV2.S at low or high dose, single or two shots; roughly five received placebo; per-sample allocation not given. Following the first vaccine or placebo injection, samples were taken on day 63. V lost 8 bases and J lost 7; bases outside the gene matches: 12. The CDR3 covers 15 residues. From germline, CDR1 is KGHDR and CDR2 SFDVKD.

This rearrangement joins TRBV24-1 to TRBJ2-2; 7 bases fit TRBD2. The TCR comes from a person aged 18-65 years who received the Ad26.COV2.S COVID-19 vaccine or a placebo. The input for sequencing was peripheral blood, taken in a trial of Ad26.COV2.S vaccine versus placebo. The CDR3 DNA is TGTGCCACCAAGTCGTGGGGGGGTCCTAGCGGGGAGCTGTTTTTT. Translated, it gives CATKSWGGPSGELFF.